This T cell receptor (beta chain) was sequenced in a study of cytomegalovirus exposure and HLA in healthy donors. Study as a whole: From donors who were HLA-typed, an early data release held approximately 91 million unique TCRs.

The V end was cut by 10 bases, the J end by 3 bases, with 16 bases between. The CDR3 runs 13 residues. The germline CDR1 and CDR2 sequences are SGHNT and YYREEE (reference sequence). Healthy bone marrow donors supplied every sample. The PCR used 60 Vbeta and 13 Jbeta primers. Method: immunoSEQ multiplex PCR; TCRdb's copy keeps in-frame clones and lacks some. The data hold 200,000 to 250,000 clones, with around 80% observed a single time. The sequenced sample consisted of PBMCs. The receptor was derived from a woman aged 60 to 75 in good health and CMV-seropositive. The chain is built from TRBV5-4 and TRBJ1-1; no clear D gene. In DNA, the CDR3 is TGTGCCGGCCAGATGACTGATCACACTGAAGCTTTCTTT. It specifies CAGQMTDHTEAFF.